The present T cell receptor beta chain was sequenced within a study of blood T cell repertoires in COVID-19. Looking at the study overall: Whether acute or convalescent, the COVID-19 samples came from the United States, Italy and Spain. The analysed material was cDNA or gDNA that came from T cells, B-cell-depleted T cells, or PBMCs.

This clone was detected only once. In the authors' methods: Estimation of nucleated cell counts relied on the amplification of reference gene primers. Clones were read by immunoSEQ multiplex PCR, and TCRdb kept only the in-frame ones, dropping some. D and trimming were read from the DNA, whereas the V and J calls and clone size are those reported in that table. The table records around 320,000 clones, around nine tenths of them present only once. V was clipped by 5 bases and J by 2 bases; unmatched bases: 7. The germline gives CDR1 MNHNY, CDR2 SVGAGI (reference sequence). The CDR3 runs 17 residues. A Seattle source enrolled patients during active infection and followed them longitudinally.

The chain combines TRBV6-6 with TRBJ2-7; 15 bases align to TRBD2. The origin of this receptor is a woman aged 25-40 years with COVID-19, enrolled during active disease. The source material was peripheral blood. CDR3 DNA: TGTGCCAGCAGTCTGGGGACTAGCGGGGGGTTAACCTACGAGCAGTACTTC. Its translation: CASSLGTSGGLTYEQYF.